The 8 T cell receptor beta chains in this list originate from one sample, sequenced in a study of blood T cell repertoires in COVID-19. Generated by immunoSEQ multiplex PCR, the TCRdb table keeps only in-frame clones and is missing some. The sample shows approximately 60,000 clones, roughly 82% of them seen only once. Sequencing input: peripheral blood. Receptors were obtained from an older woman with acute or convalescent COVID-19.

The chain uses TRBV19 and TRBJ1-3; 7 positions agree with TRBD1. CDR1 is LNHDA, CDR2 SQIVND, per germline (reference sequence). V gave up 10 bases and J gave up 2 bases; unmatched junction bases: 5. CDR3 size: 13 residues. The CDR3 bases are TGTGCCACTCGACAGGGACCTGGAAACACCATATATTTT. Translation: CATRQGPGNTIYF.

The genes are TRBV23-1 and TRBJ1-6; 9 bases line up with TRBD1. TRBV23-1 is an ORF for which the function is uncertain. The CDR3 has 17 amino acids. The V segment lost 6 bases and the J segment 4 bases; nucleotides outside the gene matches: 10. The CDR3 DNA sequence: TGCGCCAGCAGCCTTCCGGGACAGGGCCCTTATAATTCACCCCTCCACTTT. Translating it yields CASSLPGQGPYNSPLHF.

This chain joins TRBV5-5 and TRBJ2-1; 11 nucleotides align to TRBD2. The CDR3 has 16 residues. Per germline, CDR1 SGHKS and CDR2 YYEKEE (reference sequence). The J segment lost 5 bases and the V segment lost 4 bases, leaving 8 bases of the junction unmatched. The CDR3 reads CASSIFLAGGHNEQFF. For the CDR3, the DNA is TGTGCCAGCAGCATATTCCTAGCGGGGGGTCACAATGAGCAGTTCTTC. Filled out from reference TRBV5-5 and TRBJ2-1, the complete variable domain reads DAGVTQSPTHLIKTRGQQVTLRCSPISGHKSVSWYQQVLGQGPQFIFQYYEKEERGRGNFPDRFSARQFPNYSSELNVNALLLGDSALYLCASSIFLAGGHNEQFFGPGTRLTVL.

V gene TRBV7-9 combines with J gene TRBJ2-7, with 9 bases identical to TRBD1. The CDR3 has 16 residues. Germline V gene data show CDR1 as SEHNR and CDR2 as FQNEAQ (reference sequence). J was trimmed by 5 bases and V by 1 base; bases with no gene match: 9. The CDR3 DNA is TGTGCCAGCAGCTTAGTTTCGGGACAGGGTTTCGACGAGCAGTACTTC. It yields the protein CASSLVSGQGFDEQYF.

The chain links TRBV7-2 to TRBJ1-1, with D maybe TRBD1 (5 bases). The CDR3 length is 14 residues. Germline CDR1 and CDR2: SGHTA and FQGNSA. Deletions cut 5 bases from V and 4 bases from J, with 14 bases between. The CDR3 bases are TGTGCCAGCAGCCCGGTGGGGAGGGGCACTGAAGCTTTCTTT. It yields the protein CASSPVGRGTEAFF. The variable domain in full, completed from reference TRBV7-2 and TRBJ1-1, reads GAGVSQSPSNKVTEKGKDVELRCDPISGHTALYWYRQSLGQGLEFLIYFQGNSAPDKSGLPSDRFSAERTGGSVSTLTIQRTQQEDSAVYLCASSPVGRGTEAFFGQGTRLTVV.

CDR3 region: CASSQIREAGEQYF. The CDR3 nucleotides are TGCGCCAGCAGCCAAATTCGTGAGGCGGGGGAGCAGTACTTC. The gene calls are TRBV4-3 and TRBJ2-7, with D possibly being TRBD2 (6 bases). The CDR3 length is 14 residues. Germline V CDR1 and CDR2: LGHNA, YSLEER. V was clipped by 2 bases and J by 7 bases, with 15 bases between them.

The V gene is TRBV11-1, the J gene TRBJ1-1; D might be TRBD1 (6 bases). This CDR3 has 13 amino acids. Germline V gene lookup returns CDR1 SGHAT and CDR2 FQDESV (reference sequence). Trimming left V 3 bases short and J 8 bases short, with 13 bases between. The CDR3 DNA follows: TGTGCCAGCAGCTTTAAAAGGGGGACAGAAGCTTTCTTT. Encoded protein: CASSFKRGTEAFF.

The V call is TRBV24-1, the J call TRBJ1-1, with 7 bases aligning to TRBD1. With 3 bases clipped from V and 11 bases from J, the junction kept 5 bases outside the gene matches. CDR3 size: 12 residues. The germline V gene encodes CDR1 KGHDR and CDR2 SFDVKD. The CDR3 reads CATSDGDRWAFF. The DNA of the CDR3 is TGTGCCACCAGTGATGGGGACAGATGGGCTTTCTTT.